Below are 15 T cell receptor beta chains sequenced from a single sample in a study of graft-versus-host responses after intestinal transplantation. Antigen specificity for these receptors is unknown. Data came from immunoSEQ multiplex PCR; TCRdb stores just in-frame clones and leaves some out. The sample has 28,000 or so clones, approximately 83% seen once; the top ten hold approximately 20%. This specimen consisted of unstimulated CD8+ T cells sorted from spleen or lymph node cells, obtained before intestinal transplant. These receptors all stem from a human donor who received an intestinal transplant.

The chain recombines TRBV19 with TRBJ1-1; D uncertain. The CDR3 has 14 residues. Germline V lookup: CDR1 LNHDA, CDR2 SQIVND (reference sequence). With 3 bases removed from V and 6 bases from J, the gap between germline ends came to 14 bases. The CDR3 DNA follows: TGTGCCAGTAGTATTCCTTTCGGCCGGGCTGAAGCTTTCTTT. Its translation is CASSIPFGRAEAFF.

The gene calls are TRBV2 and TRBJ2-5; 7 positions match TRBD1. The germline V gene has CDR1 SNHLY and CDR2 FYNNEI. This CDR3 has 16 residues. Unmatched junction bases numbered 15, after V lost 6 bases and J lost 5 bases. Written as DNA, the CDR3 is TGTGCCAGCAGCTCACTTACAGGGGCCGCGCGGGAGACCCAGTACTTC. Protein sequence: CASSSLTGAARETQYF. Looking up the rest from reference TRBV2 and TRBJ2-5 gives the full variable domain: EPEVTQTPSHQVTQMGQEVILRCVPISNHLYFYWYRQILGQKVEFLVSFYNNEISEKSEIFDDQFSVERPDGSNFTLKIRSTKLEDSAMYFCASSSLTGAARETQYFGPGTRLLVL.

The chain combines TRBV6-1 with TRBJ2-2, with unresolved D. There are 14 residues in the CDR3. The V end was cut by 0 bases, the J end by 6 bases, with 8 bases between. Germline CDR1 and CDR2: MNHNS and SASEGT. As DNA, the CDR3 is TGTGCCAGCAGTGAAGCGTACACAGCCGGGGAGCTGTTTTTT. Translating it yields CASSEAYTAGELFF.

This sequence joins TRBV27 and TRBJ1-2; no clear D gene. With 3 bases removed from V and 2 bases from J, the gap between germline ends came to 7 bases. Germline V lookup: CDR1 MNHEY, CDR2 SMNVEV (reference sequence). This CDR3 contains 13 residues. CDR3 DNA sequence: TGTGCCAGCAGTTTTCGTCAGAACTATGGCTACACCTTC. It yields the protein CASSFRQNYGYTF.

The rearrangement uses TRBV4-1 and TRBJ1-3; weak D call: TRBD1 (6 bases). With 3 bases removed from V and 3 bases from J, the gap between germline ends came to 12 bases. This CDR3 is 15 amino acids long. Germline CDR1 and CDR2: MGHRA and YSYEKL. The DNA of the CDR3 is TGCGCCAGCAGCCATAGCAGGGGTGTTGGAAACACCATATATTTT. Translation: CASSHSRGVGNTIYF.

This clone was seen only once. The chain uses TRBV4-1 and TRBJ2-4; TRBD1 agrees at 11 bases. This CDR3 comprises 15 residues. The V segment lost 1 base and the J segment 5 bases; nucleotides outside the gene matches: 1. Germline V CDR1 and CDR2: MGHRA, YSYEKL. In DNA, the CDR3 is TGCGCCAGCAGCCAAGTGGGACAGGGGGAAAACATTCAGTACTTC. Residues: CASSQVGQGENIQYF.

This clone was observed a handful of times. The rearrangement links TRBV5-6 to TRBJ2-1; 9 bases fit TRBD1. The CDR3 is 12 residues long. After removal of 2 bases from V and 16 bases from J, the junction contained 7 bases not matched to a gene. Germline CDR1 is SGHDT and CDR2 is YYEEEE. CDR3 protein: CASSLERDREFF. In nucleotides, the CDR3 is TGTGCCAGCAGCTTAGAACGGGACAGGGAATTCTTC. The variable domain in full, with the rest retrieved from reference TRBV5-6 and TRBJ2-1, is DAGVTQSPTHLIKTRGQQVTLRCSPKSGHDTVSWYQQALGQGPQFIFQYYEEEERQRGNFPDRFSGHQFPNYSSELNVNALLLGDSALYLCASSLERDREFFGPGTRLTVL.

The chain couples TRBV7-8 to TRBJ1-4, with 7 bases matching TRBD1. The germline V gene encodes CDR1 SGHVS and CDR2 FQNEAQ. This CDR3 comprises 16 residues. Trimming took 3 bases from V and 5 from J; bases not matched to a gene: 9. The CDR3: CASSFARGQINEKLFF. DNA for the CDR3: TGTGCCAGCAGCTTTGCGAGGGGACAGATAAATGAAAAACTGTTTTTT.

The rearrangement links TRBV18 to TRBJ2-1; 11 bases are shared with TRBD2. This CDR3 comprises 16 residues. Germline V gives CDR1 KGHSH, CDR2 LQKENI. After removal of 6 bases from V and 4 bases from J, the junction contained 8 bases not matched to a gene. DNA for the CDR3: TGTGCCAGCTCGCCGGGACTAGCGGACCATTACAATGAGCAGTTCTTC. Amino acid sequence: CASSPGLADHYNEQFF.

For the CDR3, the DNA is TGTGCCAGCAGCAAAGACAGGAACAGGCAGTACTTC. Translation gives CASSKDRNRQYF. The chain recombines TRBV6-5 with TRBJ2-7, with TRBD1 as a possible D gene (6 bases). V lost 6 bases and J 9 bases, leaving 15 bases between the germline ends. CDR3 size: 12 residues. Germline lookup yields CDR1 MNHEY and CDR2 SVGAGI.

This clone turned up a few times. Here the CDR3 reads CASQEPYNEQFF. As DNA, the CDR3 is TGTGCCAGCCAAGAGCCCTACAATGAGCAGTTCTTC. The V call is TRBV7-8, the J call TRBJ2-1, with D unclear. This CDR3 comprises 12 residues. Germline V CDR1 and CDR2: SGHVS, FQNEAQ. The V end lost 8 bases, the J end lost 2 bases, and 7 bases lay between the germline ends.

V and J are TRBV2 and TRBJ2-7; the match to TRBD2 covers 12 bases. V was pared by 0 bases and J by 1 base, with 10 bases of the junction left unmatched. The length of the CDR3 is 19 residues. Germline assignment: CDR1 SNHLY and CDR2 FYNNEI. CDR3 nucleotides: TGTGCCAGCAGTGAAGCCGGGACTAGCGGGTTATTACTATCCTACGAGCAGTACTTC. This gives the protein CASSEAGTSGLLLSYEQYF.

This clone came up once. The DNA of the CDR3 is TGCGCCACCAGGGAGTCGACCTACAATGAGCAGTTCTTC. Translated, it gives CATRESTYNEQFF. The rearrangement uses TRBV5-1 and TRBJ2-1; the D call may be TRBD1 or TRBD2 (5 bases each). Deletions cut 9 bases from V and 2 bases from J, with 12 bases between. This CDR3 is built from 13 residues. Germline assignment: CDR1 SGHRS and CDR2 YFSETQ.

V usage is TRBV28 and J usage is TRBJ2-7; tentatively, D is TRBD2 (6 bases). Trimming left V 10 bases short and J 1 base short, with 20 bases between. The CDR3 is made up of 15 amino acids. CDR1 and CDR2 (germline): MDHEN, SYDVKM. The CDR3 loop is CATTVGLSPSYEQYF. Written as DNA, the CDR3 is TGTGCCACCACGGTTGGACTATCTCCTTCCTACGAGCAGTACTTC.

This rearrangement joins TRBV5-1 to TRBJ2-5; 7 bases align to TRBD2. This CDR3 is 15 amino acids long. Looked up from germline, CDR1 is SGHRS and CDR2 is YFSETQ. With V trimmed by 2 bases and J by 4 bases, 8 bases remained unmatched. The CDR3 nucleotides read TGCGCCAGCAGCTTCCAGCGGGGAATGGGAGAGACCCAGTACTTC. It encodes CASSFQRGMGETQYF.